The rows below give T cell receptor beta chains drawn from one sample of a study of identical twins. TCRdb itself ran the 5' RACE reads through MiXCR, one entry per CDR3 protein. The data contain more than 1.5 million distinct CDR3 sequences, roughly 35% of them singletons. Input material: cord blood. The receptors were gathered from a newborn girl in good health. The CDR3 runs from the conserved cysteine through the conserved F or W. The D gene is left open where the match is weak. For some rows the clone size is stated as once, few or many, or as a class when expanded; others skip it.

D gene: -; J gene: TRBJ2-1; V gene: TRBV24-1; clone size: few; CDR3 DNA: TGTGCCACCAACCATCAGGGGAATGAGCAGTTCTTC; CDR3 protein: CATNHQGNEQFF
D gene: TRBD2; J gene: TRBJ2-1; V gene: TRBV28; clone size: few; CDR3 DNA: TGTGCCAGCAGTCTGATTGGACTAGCGGGGCGAAGCTCCTACAATGAGCAGTTCTTC; CDR3 protein: CASSLIGLAGRSSYNEQFF
D gene: TRBD2; J gene: TRBJ2-1; V gene: TRBV20-1; clone size: many; CDR3 DNA: TGCAGTGCTGAGACTAGCGGGACCAATGAGCAGTTCTTC; CDR3 protein: CSAETSGTNEQFF
D gene: -; J gene: TRBJ2-3; V gene: TRBV10-3; clone size: few; CDR3 DNA: TGTGCCATCAGTGAGTACAGGGAAGGCACAGATACGCAGTATTTT; CDR3 protein: CAISEYREGTDTQYF
D gene: -; J gene: TRBJ2-5; V gene: TRBV28; clone size: few; CDR3 DNA: TGTGCCAGCAGTATCAGGGTCCAAGAGACCCAGTACTTC; CDR3 protein: CASSIRVQETQYF
D gene: -; J gene: TRBJ1-5; V gene: TRBV28; clone size: few; CDR3 DNA: TGTGCCAGCAGTTTAAAGGGGCGTGTTTTCAATCAGCCCCAGCATTTT; CDR3 protein: CASSLKGRVFNQPQHF
D gene: TRBD1; J gene: TRBJ1-2; V gene: TRBV27; clone size: -; CDR3 DNA: TGTGCCAGCAGCCCCACGACAGGGGGCGATATCAATGGCTACACCTTC; CDR3 protein: CASSPTTGGDINGYTF
D gene: TRBD2; J gene: TRBJ2-3; V gene: TRBV9; clone size: few; CDR3 DNA: TGTGCCAGCAGGCGGGAGGCCACAGATACGCAGTATTTT; CDR3 protein: CASRREATDTQYF
D gene: -; J gene: TRBJ1-4; V gene: TRBV29-1; clone size: few; CDR3 DNA: TGCAGCGCGGGGGCTAATGAAAAACTGTTTTTT; CDR3 protein: CSAGANEKLFF
D gene: -; J gene: TRBJ1-6; V gene: TRBV20-1; clone size: few; CDR3 DNA: TGCAGTGCTAGAGATCTAGGCGTCCTAGGGGGCTATAATTCACCCCTCCACTTT; CDR3 protein: CSARDLGVLGGYNSPLHF
D gene: -; J gene: TRBJ1-1; V gene: TRBV10-3; clone size: -; CDR3 DNA: TGTGCCATCAGTGAGTCTCCCAGGGTAAGGAACACTGAAGCTTTCTTT; CDR3 protein: CAISESPRVRNTEAFF
D gene: -; J gene: TRBJ1-1; V gene: TRBV14; clone size: few; CDR3 DNA: TGTGCCAGCAGCCAAGTTCGAGGAAGGGCGAACACTGAAGCTTTCTTT; CDR3 protein: CASSQVRGRANTEAFF
D gene: -; J gene: TRBJ2-7; V gene: TRBV29-1; clone size: many; CDR3 DNA: TGCAGCGTTGAAGGGCGTGAGGCCTACGAGCAGTACTTC; CDR3 protein: CSVEGREAYEQYF
D gene: TRBD1; J gene: TRBJ1-1; V gene: TRBV28; clone size: few; CDR3 DNA: TGTGCCAGCAGTTTACGGTTACAGGGGGCTAAAGAGGGGATCACTGAAGCTTTCTTT; CDR3 protein: CASSLRLQGAKEGITEAFF
D gene: -; J gene: TRBJ2-7; V gene: TRBV24-1; clone size: few; CDR3 DNA: TGTGCCACCAGTGTGAACTTTAGGGAGTTTCCCAACGAGCAGTACTTC; CDR3 protein: CATSVNFREFPNEQYF
D gene: TRBD2; J gene: TRBJ2-1; V gene: TRBV11-3; clone size: few; CDR3 DNA: TGTGCCAGCAGCTCCGGACTAGCGGGAAAGCGTGAGCAGTTCTTC; CDR3 protein: CASSSGLAGKREQFF
D gene: -; J gene: TRBJ2-7; V gene: TRBV10-2; clone size: -; CDR3 DNA: TGCGCCAGCAGTGATAACCAGGTCTCCTACGAGCAGTACTTC; CDR3 protein: CASSDNQVSYEQYF
D gene: TRBD1; J gene: TRBJ2-1; V gene: TRBV4-1; clone size: -; CDR3 DNA: TGCGCCAGCAGCCAGAGGGCAGGGGGATGGAATGAGCAGTTCTTC; CDR3 protein: CASSQRAGGWNEQFF
D gene: -; J gene: TRBJ2-5; V gene: TRBV20-1; clone size: few; CDR3 DNA: TGCAGTGCCAGGGTCCCCACTCAAGAGACCCAGTACTTC; CDR3 protein: CSARVPTQETQYF
D gene: TRBD1; J gene: TRBJ1-1; V gene: TRBV5-5; clone size: -; CDR3 DNA: TGTGCCAGCAGCGGAAGGACAGGGAGGGGGACTGAAGCTTTCTTT; CDR3 protein: CASSGRTGRGTEAFF
D gene: -; J gene: TRBJ2-5; V gene: TRBV11-2; clone size: few; CDR3 DNA: TGTGCCAGCAGCTCGATAAAAAAGAAACAAGAGACCCAGTACTTC; CDR3 protein: CASSSIKKKQETQYF
D gene: TRBD2; J gene: TRBJ2-1; V gene: TRBV5-1; clone size: -; CDR3 DNA: TGCGCCAGCAGCTTGGACGGGACTAGCGGGGGCTCCTACAATGAGCAGTTCTTC; CDR3 protein: CASSLDGTSGGSYNEQFF
D gene: TRBD1; J gene: TRBJ2-3; V gene: TRBV11-2; clone size: -; CDR3 DNA: TGTGCCAGCAGCCCCCCACGGGACAGGGGGCGGTATACGCAGTATTTT; CDR3 protein: CASSPPRDRGRYTQYF
D gene: -; J gene: TRBJ2-7; V gene: TRBV5-1; clone size: -; CDR3 DNA: TGCGCCAGCAGCTTATACGGTCAGAACTACGAGCAGTACTTC; CDR3 protein: CASSLYGQNYEQYF
D gene: TRBD2; J gene: TRBJ2-5; V gene: TRBV20-1; clone size: few; CDR3 DNA: TGCAGTGCTTCCGGACTAGCGGGACGGTACTTC; CDR3 protein: CSASGLAGRYF
D gene: -; J gene: TRBJ2-1; V gene: TRBV2; clone size: few; CDR3 DNA: TGTGCCAGGGAGGGGCGCTTCTACAATGAGCAGTTCTTC; CDR3 protein: CAREGRFYNEQFF
D gene: TRBD1; J gene: TRBJ2-7; V gene: TRBV13; clone size: -; CDR3 DNA: TGTGCCAGCAGCTCCTCCGGGACAGCCCATTACGAGCAGTACTTC; CDR3 protein: CASSSSGTAHYEQYF
D gene: -; J gene: TRBJ2-5; V gene: TRBV12-3/TRBV12-4; clone size: -; CDR3 DNA: TGTGCCAGCAGCCCCCGAAAGGGGGGCGAGACCCAGTACTTC; CDR3 protein: CASSPRKGGETQYF
D gene: -; J gene: TRBJ1-4; V gene: TRBV20-1; clone size: -; CDR3 DNA: TGCAGTGCTGCAGGACGGGCCCAGGACGGTGAAAAACTGTTTTTT; CDR3 protein: CSAAGRAQDGEKLFF
D gene: -; J gene: TRBJ1-1; V gene: TRBV3-1; clone size: -; CDR3 DNA: TGTGCCAGCAGCCACTCGGAGACTGAAGCTTTCTTT; CDR3 protein: CASSHSETEAFF
D gene: -; J gene: TRBJ2-3; V gene: TRBV4-1; clone size: few; CDR3 DNA: TGCGCCAGCAGCCAACAGGGGCACACAGATACGCAGTATTTT; CDR3 protein: CASSQQGHTDTQYF
D gene: -; J gene: TRBJ1-2; V gene: TRBV6-5; clone size: many; CDR3 DNA: TGTGCCAGCAGTTACTCGAAGGGCGACTATGGCTACACCTTC; CDR3 protein: CASSYSKGDYGYTF
D gene: TRBD1; J gene: TRBJ2-7; V gene: TRBV3-1; clone size: few; CDR3 DNA: TGTGCCAGCAGCCAAGGACAGGGGTTCTACGAGCAGTACTTC; CDR3 protein: CASSQGQGFYEQYF